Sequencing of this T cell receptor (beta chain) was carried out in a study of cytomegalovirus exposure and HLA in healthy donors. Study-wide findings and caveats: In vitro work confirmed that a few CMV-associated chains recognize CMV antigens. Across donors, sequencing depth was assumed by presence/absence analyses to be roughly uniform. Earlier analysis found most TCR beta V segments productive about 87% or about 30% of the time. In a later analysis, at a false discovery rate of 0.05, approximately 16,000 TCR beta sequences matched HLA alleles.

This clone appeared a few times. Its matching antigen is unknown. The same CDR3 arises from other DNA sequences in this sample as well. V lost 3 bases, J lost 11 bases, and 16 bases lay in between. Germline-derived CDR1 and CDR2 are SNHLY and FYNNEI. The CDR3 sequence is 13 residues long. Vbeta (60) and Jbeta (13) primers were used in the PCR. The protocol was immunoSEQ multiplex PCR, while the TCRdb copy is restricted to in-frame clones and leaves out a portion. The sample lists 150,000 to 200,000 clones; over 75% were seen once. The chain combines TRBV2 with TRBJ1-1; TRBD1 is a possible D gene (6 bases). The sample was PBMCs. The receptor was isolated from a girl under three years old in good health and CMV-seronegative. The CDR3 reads CASSDDSRGRAFF. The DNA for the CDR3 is TGTGCCAGCAGTGATGACAGCAGGGGTAGGGCTTTCTTT.